This entry lists 20 T cell receptor beta chains sequenced from one sample in a study of shared clonotypes between healthy human individuals. TCRdb's table, derived via immunoSEQ multiplex PCR, lists solely in-frame clones and lacks some. The sample shows around 990,000 clones, around 77% of them seen only once. Sequencing used memory CD4+ T cells from PBMCs. As for subset: CD45RA-negative fraction. Source of these receptors: a man younger than 30 in good health. Some clones in this sample may be carry-over from other donors' samples.

This clone was observed a handful of times. The J gene is TRBJ1-4, the V gene TRBV18, with a possible D match to TRBD1 (6 bases). The V and J ends lost 3 bases and 6 bases respectively, with 14 bases between them. CDR1 is KGHSH, CDR2 LQKENI, per germline. There are 15 residues in the CDR3. The CDR3 protein is CASSPWQGTDEKLFF. In DNA, the CDR3 is TGTGCCAGCTCACCTTGGCAGGGGACCGATGAAAAACTGTTTTTT.

The rearrangement links TRBV10-3 to TRBJ1-2, with D uncertain. V was pared by 6 bases and J by 8 bases, with 19 bases between. The CDR3 covers 14 residues. CDR1 is ENHRY and CDR2 is SYGVKD in the germline V gene. CDR3 sequence: CAISFAGSFRGYTF. CDR3 bases: TGTGCCATCAGCTTCGCCGGGTCATTTAGAGGCTACACCTTC.

In its sample, this clone was seen a few times. The chain combines TRBV5-1 with TRBJ2-1; 7 bases align to TRBD2. Unmatched junction bases numbered 7, after V lost 5 bases and J lost 5 bases. Germline V CDR1 and CDR2: SGHRS, YFSETQ. The CDR3 totals 14 residues. CDR3 sequence: CASSTGGVHNEQFF. CDR3 bases: TGCGCCAGCAGTACGGGAGGAGTGCACAATGAGCAGTTCTTC.

The J gene is TRBJ1-1, the V gene TRBV30; the D is unclear. The CDR3 spans 12 residues. Trimming stripped 4 bases from V and 4 bases from J, with 10 bases between. Germline V gives CDR1 GTSNPN, CDR2 SVGIG (reference sequence). For the CDR3, the DNA is TGTGCCTGGAACGGGGTGGGCACTGAAGCTTTCTTT. As protein: CAWNGVGTEAFF.

J is TRBJ2-5 and V is TRBV11-3; D unclear. The CDR3 runs to 13 residues. Trimming stripped 5 bases from V and 0 bases from J, with 7 bases between. Looked up from germline, CDR1 is SGHNT and CDR2 is YENEEA. The CDR3 region is CASSLRYQETQYF. Here the CDR3 DNA reads TGTGCCAGCAGCCTCCGGTACCAAGAGACCCAGTACTTC.

V is TRBV19 and J is TRBJ1-5, with 9 nucleotides matching TRBD1. V was pared by 4 bases and J by 2 bases, with 3 bases of the junction left unmatched. The germline gives CDR1 LNHDA, CDR2 SQIVND (reference sequence). The length of the CDR3 is 15 residues. Written as DNA, the CDR3 is TGTGCCAGTAGTACCCGGACAGGGGGCAATCAGCCCCAGCATTTT. This sequence encodes CASSTRTGGNQPQHF.

The V call is TRBV7-2, the J call TRBJ2-2, with a weak D call TRBD1 (5 bases). Germline V lookup: CDR1 SGHTA, CDR2 FQGNSA. The CDR3 covers 15 residues. The ends were cut back, 5 bases at V and 3 bases at J, with 13 bases in the middle. CDR3 amino acids: CASSPDRQYTGELFF. The CDR3 coding sequence is TGTGCCAGCAGCCCGGACCGACAGTACACCGGGGAGCTGTTTTTT.

The genes are TRBV11-3 and TRBJ2-3; no reliable D call. V was clipped by 1 base and J by 6 bases, with 11 bases between them. The CDR3 extends over 14 amino acids. CDR1 and CDR2 from the germline V gene are SGHNT and YENEEA. In DNA form, the CDR3 reads TGTGCCAGCAGCTTAGGGGTGCATACTGATACGCAGTATTTT. Amino acid sequence: CASSLGVHTDTQYF.

For this clone: A much more abundant neighbour one base away suggests this may be a read error. The sample carries other DNA sequences with the same CDR3. The V gene is TRBV4-3, the J gene TRBJ1-4; D is undetermined. With 4 bases removed from V and 5 bases from J, the gap between germline ends came to 23 bases. This CDR3 is built from 18 residues. Germline V lookup: CDR1 LGHNA, CDR2 YSLEER. CDR3 in amino acids: CASSRLSETGFRNEKLFF. In DNA form, the CDR3 reads TGCGCCAGCAGCCGATTATCTGAAACCGGATTTCGGAATGAAAAACTGTTTTTT.

The chain has TRBV29-1 and TRBJ2-1; a weak D match, TRBD2 (6 bases). Between the trimmed V and J ends, which lost 5 bases and 8 bases, there was a span of 22 bases. Germline CDR1 and CDR2: SQVTM and ANQGSEA. The CDR3 has 15 amino acids. The CDR3 sequence is CSVTGTRQRRYEQFF. CDR3 in DNA: TGCAGCGTTACCGGGACTCGCCAGCGTAGGTATGAGCAGTTCTTC.

The rearrangement joins TRBV29-1 to TRBJ2-5; 7 bases map to TRBD1. The CDR3 runs to 11 residues. CDR1 and CDR2 from the germline V gene are SQVTM and ANQGSEA. V lost 1 base and J lost 10; bases outside the gene matches: 3. CDR3 sequence: CSVEGWDSQYF. The CDR3 bases are TGCAGCGTTGAAGGCTGGGACAGCCAGTACTTC. Supplemented by reference TRBV29-1 and TRBJ2-5, the full variable domain reads SAVISQKPSRDICQRGTSLTIQCQVDSQVTMMFWYRQQPGQSLTLIATANQGSEATYESGFVIDKFPISRPNLTFSTLTVSNMSPEDSSIYLCSVEGWDSQYFGPGTRLLVL.

V is TRBV6-1 and J is TRBJ2-1; D ambiguous. The germline gives CDR1 MNHNS, CDR2 SASEGT. CDR3 length equals 15 residues. V gave up 10 bases and J gave up 4 bases, with 20 bases separating them. CDR3 sequence: CATLSFTTAYNEQFF. The CDR3 DNA is TGTGCCACCCTTTCTTTTACCACAGCGTACAATGAGCAGTTCTTC.

This chain connects TRBV30 to TRBJ1-1; D call uncertain. CDR1 and CDR2 from the germline V gene are GTSNPN and SVGIG (reference sequence). This CDR3 is 12 amino acids long. The germline V and J ends were trimmed by 2 bases and 2 bases, with 6 bases remaining between them. CDR3 DNA sequence: TGTGCCTGGAGTCCCTACAACACTGAAGCTTTCTTT. Its translation is CAWSPYNTEAFF.

This clone turned up a few times. This chain links TRBV2 with TRBJ2-3; perhaps TRBD1 as D (6 bases). Germline lookup yields CDR1 SNHLY and CDR2 FYNNEI. The CDR3 sequence is 15 residues long. V was cut by 6 bases and J by 3 bases, with 16 bases left in between. The CDR3 is CASSDTGSWTDTQYF. CDR3 DNA: TGTGCCAGCAGCGACACAGGGAGTTGGACAGATACGCAGTATTTT.

This chain links TRBV5-1 with TRBJ2-1; perhaps TRBD2 as D (6 bases). Between the trimmed V and J ends, which lost 4 bases and 7 bases, there was a span of 9 bases. The length of the CDR3 is 12 residues. CDR1 and CDR2 from the germline V gene are SGHRS and YFSETQ. The CDR3, as DNA: TGCGCCAGCAGCGTGGACTATAATGAGCAGTTCTTC. Amino acid sequence: CASSVDYNEQFF.

Regarding this clone: The same CDR3 arises from other DNA sequences in this sample as well. V gene TRBV5-1 combines with J gene TRBJ1-3; D remains unclear. Germline V lookup: CDR1 SGHRS, CDR2 YFSETQ. The CDR3 is 15 amino acids. Trimming stripped 1 base from V and 0 bases from J, with 8 bases between. As DNA, the CDR3 is TGCGCCAGCAGCTTGAGCGGGAACTCTGGAAACACCATATATTTT. Amino acids: CASSLSGNSGNTIYF. Looking up the rest from reference TRBV5-1 and TRBJ1-3 gives the full variable domain: KAGVTQTPRYLIKTRGQQVTLSCSPISGHRSVSWYQQTPGQGLQFLFEYFSETQRNKGNFPGRFSGRQFSNSRSEMNVSTLELGDSALYLCASSLSGNSGNTIYFGEGSWLTVV.

The chain couples TRBV5-1 to TRBJ1-1, with D maybe TRBD1 (5 bases). CDR3 length: 15 amino acids. Trimming left V 0 bases short and J 3 bases short, with 12 bases between. The germline CDR1 and CDR2 sequences are SGHRS and YFSETQ. CDR3 nucleotide sequence: TGCGCCAGCAGCTTGGTGTGGGGGTCGGACACTGAAGCTTTCTTT. Its translation is CASSLVWGSDTEAFF.

The chain has TRBV27 and TRBJ2-2; weak D call: TRBD2 (6 bases). Germline V gene lookup returns CDR1 MNHEY and CDR2 SMNVEV (reference sequence). V gave up 5 bases and J gave up 1 base, with 14 bases separating them. The CDR3 contains 16 residues. The CDR3 DNA reads as TGTGCCAGCAGTGAACCGGGACTCTTGAACACCGGGGAGCTGTTTTTT. Its protein is CASSEPGLLNTGELFF.

This CDR3 is CASRGGQGQDEQYF. Written as DNA, the CDR3 is TGTGCCAGCAGGGGGGGACAGGGGCAGGACGAGCAGTACTTC. The chain carries TRBV28 and TRBJ2-7, with 10 bases matching TRBD1. V dropped 6 bases and J dropped 5; count of bases not matched to a gene: 7. In germline, CDR1 is MDHEN, CDR2 SYDVKM. The CDR3 is 14 residues long. The full variable domain, with the rest looked up from reference TRBV28 and TRBJ2-7, is DVKVTQSSRYLVKRTGEKVFLECVQDMDHENMFWYRQDPGLGLRLIYFSYDVKMKEKGDIPEGYSVSREKKERFSLILESASTNQTSMYLCASRGGQGQDEQYFGPGTRLTVT.

The V and J genes are TRBV6-1 and TRBJ1-1; D remains ambiguous. V gave up 3 bases and J gave up 0 bases, with 8 bases separating them. Per the germline V gene, CDR1 is MNHNS and CDR2 is SASEGT. This CDR3 has 14 residues. In DNA form, the CDR3 reads TGTGCCAGCAGTGATTTGGGCATGAACACTGAAGCTTTCTTT. The encoded protein is CASSDLGMNTEAFF.